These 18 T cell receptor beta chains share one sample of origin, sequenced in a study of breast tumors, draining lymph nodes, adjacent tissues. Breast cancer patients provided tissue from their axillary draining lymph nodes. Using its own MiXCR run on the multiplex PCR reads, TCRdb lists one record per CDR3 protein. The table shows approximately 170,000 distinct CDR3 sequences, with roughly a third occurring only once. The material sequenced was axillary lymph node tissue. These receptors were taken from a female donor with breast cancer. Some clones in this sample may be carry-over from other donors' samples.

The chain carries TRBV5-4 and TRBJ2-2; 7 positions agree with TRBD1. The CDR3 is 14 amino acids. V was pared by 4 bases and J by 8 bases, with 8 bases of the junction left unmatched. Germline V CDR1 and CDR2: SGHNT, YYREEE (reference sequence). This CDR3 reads CASSPGTVRGELFF. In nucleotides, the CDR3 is TGTGCCAGCAGCCCCGGGACAGTGCGAGGGGAGCTGTTTTTT.

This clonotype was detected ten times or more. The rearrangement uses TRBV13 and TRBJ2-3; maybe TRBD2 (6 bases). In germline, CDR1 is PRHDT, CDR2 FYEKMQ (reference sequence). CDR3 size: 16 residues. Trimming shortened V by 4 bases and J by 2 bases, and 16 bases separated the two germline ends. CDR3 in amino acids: CASSSYLGGITDTQYF. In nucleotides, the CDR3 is TGTGCCAGCAGCTCCTACCTTGGCGGGATCACAGATACGCAGTATTTT.

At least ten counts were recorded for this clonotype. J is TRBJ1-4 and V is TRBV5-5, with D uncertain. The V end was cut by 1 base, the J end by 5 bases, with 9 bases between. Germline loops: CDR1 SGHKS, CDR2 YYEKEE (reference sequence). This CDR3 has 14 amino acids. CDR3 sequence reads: CASSLQRTNEKLFF. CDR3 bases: TGTGCCAGCAGCTTGCAGAGGACGAATGAAAAACTGTTTTTT.

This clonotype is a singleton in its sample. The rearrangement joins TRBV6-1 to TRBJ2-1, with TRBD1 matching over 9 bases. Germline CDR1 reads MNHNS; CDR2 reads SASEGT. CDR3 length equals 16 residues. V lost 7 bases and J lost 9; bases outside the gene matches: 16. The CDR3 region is CASNPLYRDRVGEQFF. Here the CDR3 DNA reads TGTGCCAGCAATCCCCTTTACCGGGACAGGGTAGGTGAGCAGTTCTTC.

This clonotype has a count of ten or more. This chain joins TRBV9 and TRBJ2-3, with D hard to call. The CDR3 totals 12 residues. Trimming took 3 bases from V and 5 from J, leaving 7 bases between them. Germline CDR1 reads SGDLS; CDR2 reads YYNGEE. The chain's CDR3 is CASSGVEDTQYF. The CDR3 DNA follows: TGTGCCAGCAGCGGGGTAGAAGATACGCAGTATTTT. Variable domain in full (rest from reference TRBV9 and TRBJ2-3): DSGVTQTPKHLITATGQRVTLRCSPRSGDLSVYWYQQSLDQGLQFLIQYYNGEERAKGNILERFSAQQFPDLHSELNLSSLELGDSALYFCASSGVEDTQYFGPGTRLTVL.

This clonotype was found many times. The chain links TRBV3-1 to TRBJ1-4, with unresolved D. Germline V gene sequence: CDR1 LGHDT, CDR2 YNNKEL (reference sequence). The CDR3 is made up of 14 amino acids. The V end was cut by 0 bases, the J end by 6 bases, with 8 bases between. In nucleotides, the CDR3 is TGTGCCAGCAGCCAAGATCGGGGTGATGAAAAACTGTTTTTT. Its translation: CASSQDRGDEKLFF.

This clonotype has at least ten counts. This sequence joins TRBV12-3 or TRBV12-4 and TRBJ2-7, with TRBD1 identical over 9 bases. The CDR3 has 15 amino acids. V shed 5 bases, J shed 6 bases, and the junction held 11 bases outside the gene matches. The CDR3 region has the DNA TGTGCCAGCAGTGCCCGGACAGGGGAGAGGAGCGAGCAGTACTTC. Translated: CASSARTGERSEQYF.

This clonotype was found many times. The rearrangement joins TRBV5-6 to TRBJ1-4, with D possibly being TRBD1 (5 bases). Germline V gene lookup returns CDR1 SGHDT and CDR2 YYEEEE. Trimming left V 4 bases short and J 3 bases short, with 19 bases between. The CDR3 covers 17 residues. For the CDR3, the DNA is TGTGCCAGCAGCGGAGTGCCAGGGAGGCGTCCTAATGAAAAACTGTTTTTT. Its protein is CASSGVPGRRPNEKLFF.

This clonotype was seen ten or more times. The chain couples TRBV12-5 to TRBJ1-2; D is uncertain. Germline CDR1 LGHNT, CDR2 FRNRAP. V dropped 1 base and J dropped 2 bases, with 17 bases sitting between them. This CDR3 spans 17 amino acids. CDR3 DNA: TGTGCTAGTGGTTTGGGGGCGGGAAGATCTATCAACTATGGCTACACCTTC. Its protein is CASGLGAGRSINYGYTF.

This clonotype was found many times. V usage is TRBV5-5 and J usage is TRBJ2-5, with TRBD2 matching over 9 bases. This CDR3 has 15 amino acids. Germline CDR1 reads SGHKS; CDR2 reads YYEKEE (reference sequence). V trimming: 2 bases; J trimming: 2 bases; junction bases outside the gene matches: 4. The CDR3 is CASSFGGGAQETQYF. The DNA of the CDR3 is TGTGCCAGCAGCTTCGGCGGGGGGGCACAAGAGACCCAGTACTTC.

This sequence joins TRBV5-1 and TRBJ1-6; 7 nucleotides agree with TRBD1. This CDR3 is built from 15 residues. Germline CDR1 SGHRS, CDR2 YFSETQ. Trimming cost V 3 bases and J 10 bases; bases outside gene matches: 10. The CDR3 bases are TGCGCCAGCAGCTCAACAGGGGCCTCGAGCTCACCCCTCCACTTT. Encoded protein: CASSSTGASSSPLHF.

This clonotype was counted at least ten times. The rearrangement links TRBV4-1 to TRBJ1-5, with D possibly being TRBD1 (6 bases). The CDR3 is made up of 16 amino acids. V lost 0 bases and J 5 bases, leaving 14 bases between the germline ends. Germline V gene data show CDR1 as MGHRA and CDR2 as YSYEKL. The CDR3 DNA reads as TGCGCCAGCAGCCAAGATCCCGGGGGGCCTTATCAGCCCCAGCATTTT. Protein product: CASSQDPGGPYQPQHF.

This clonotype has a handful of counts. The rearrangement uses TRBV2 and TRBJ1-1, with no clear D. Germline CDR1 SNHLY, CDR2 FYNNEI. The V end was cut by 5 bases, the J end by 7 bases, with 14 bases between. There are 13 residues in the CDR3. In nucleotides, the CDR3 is TGTGCCAGCAGTTTCGTTCTTCTGGGTGAAGCTTTCTTT. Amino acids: CASSFVLLGEAFF.

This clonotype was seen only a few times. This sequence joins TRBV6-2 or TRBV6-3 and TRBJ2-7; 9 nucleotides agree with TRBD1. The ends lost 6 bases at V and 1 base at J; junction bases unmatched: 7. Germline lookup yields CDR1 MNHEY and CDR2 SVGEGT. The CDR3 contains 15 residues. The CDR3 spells CASSYRTGESYEQYF. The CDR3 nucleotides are TGTGCCAGCAGCTACCGGACAGGGGAGTCCTACGAGCAGTACTTC.

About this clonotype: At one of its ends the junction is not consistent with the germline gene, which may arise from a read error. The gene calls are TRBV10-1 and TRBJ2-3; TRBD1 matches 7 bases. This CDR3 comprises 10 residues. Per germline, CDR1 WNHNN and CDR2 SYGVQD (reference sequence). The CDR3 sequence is CASAGTAIFF. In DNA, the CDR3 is TGCGCCAGCGCCGGGACAGCGATTTTTTTT.

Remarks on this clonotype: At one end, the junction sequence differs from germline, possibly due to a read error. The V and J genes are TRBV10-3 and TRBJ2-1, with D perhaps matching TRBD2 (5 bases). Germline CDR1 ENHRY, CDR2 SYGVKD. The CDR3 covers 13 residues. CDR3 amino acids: CASSYGEADEQFF. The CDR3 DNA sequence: TGTGCCAGCAGTTACGGGGAAGCCGATGAGCAGTTCTTC.

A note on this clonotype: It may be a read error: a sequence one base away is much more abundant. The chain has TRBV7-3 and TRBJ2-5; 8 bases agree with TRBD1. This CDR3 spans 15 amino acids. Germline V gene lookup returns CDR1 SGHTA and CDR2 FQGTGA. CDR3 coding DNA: TGTGCCAGCAGCTTAGGGCAGGGGGCATGGGAGACCCAGCACTTC. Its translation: CASSLGQGAWETQHF.

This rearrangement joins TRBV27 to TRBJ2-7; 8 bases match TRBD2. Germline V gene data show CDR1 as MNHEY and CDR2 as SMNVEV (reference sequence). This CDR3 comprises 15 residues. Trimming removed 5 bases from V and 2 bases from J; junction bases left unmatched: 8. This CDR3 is CASSLWTSSPYEQYF. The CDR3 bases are TGTGCCAGCAGTCTATGGACTAGCTCACCCTACGAGCAGTACTTC.